Listed below are T cell receptor beta chains from one sample, sequenced in a study of shared clonotypes between healthy human individuals. The protocol was immunoSEQ multiplex PCR, while the TCRdb copy is restricted to in-frame clones and leaves out a portion. The sample contains nearly 2 million clones, about 95% of which appear only once. The sample comprised naive CD8+ T cells sorted from blood. The source of these receptors is a man younger than 35 in good health. Each CDR3 is given with its conserved first and last residue. A D gene is named only where the DNA matches it firmly. Clone size is given for some rows only: seen once, a few or many times, or a class if the clone is expanded.

NA 15 NA TRBJ1-1 TRBV28 CASSSPPDLNTEAFF TGTGCCAGCAGTTCCCCCCCGGACCTGAACACTGAAGCTTTCTTT
NA 15 NA TRBJ2-4 TRBV7-9 CASSLTTGNKNIQYF TGTGCCAGCAGCTTAACCACGGGGAACAAAAACATTCAGTACTTC
NA 16 NA TRBJ2-7 TRBV7-9 CASSLNLGGLTYEQYF TGTGCCAGCAGCTTAAATTTGGGGGGCCTTACCTACGAGCAGTACTTC
TRBD2 14 NA TRBJ2-5 TRBV29-1 CSGTSGGAAETQYF TGCAGTGGGACTAGCGGGGGGGCCGCGGAGACCCAGTACTTC
NA 16 NA TRBJ2-3 TRBV5-1 CASSLANRASTDTQYF TGCGCCAGCAGCTTGGCGAACAGGGCCAGCACAGATACGCAGTATTTT
TRBD2 15 NA TRBJ2-7 TRBV5-1 CASSTFSGSSYEQYF TGCGCCAGCAGCACTTTTAGCGGGAGCTCCTACGAGCAGTACTTC
NA 15 NA TRBJ2-7 TRBV4-1 CASSQDPGVPVEQYF TGCGCCAGCAGCCAAGATCCGGGGGTCCCTGTCGAGCAGTACTTC
TRBD1 13 NA TRBJ2-2 TRBV28 CASNTGGTGELFF TGTGCCAGCAATACAGGGGGCACCGGGGAGCTGTTTTTT
NA 17 once TRBJ1-1 TRBV23-1 CASSLVVVQDPNTEAFF TGCGCCAGCAGCCTAGTGGTTGTCCAGGATCCGAACACTGAAGCTTTCTTT
TRBD1 14 once TRBJ1-2 TRBV19 CASSTWTGDNGYTF TGTGCCAGTAGTACCTGGACAGGGGATAATGGCTACACCTTC
NA 14 NA TRBJ2-5 TRBV7-7 CASSSGGGRETQYF TGTGCTAGCAGCTCCGGGGGAGGACGAGAGACCCAGTACTTC
NA 13 NA TRBJ2-5 TRBV27 CASSQLASETQYF TGTGCCAGCAGTCAACTAGCTAGCGAGACCCAGTACTTC